Following are 14 T cell receptor beta chains from one sample sequenced in a study of blood T cell repertoires in COVID-19. Method: immunoSEQ multiplex PCR; TCRdb's copy keeps in-frame clones and lacks some. The sample shows about 150,000 clones, 85% to 90% of them seen only once. Sequenced: peripheral blood. These receptors came from a man between 18 and 29 years old with COVID-19, enrolled during active disease.

The chain uses TRBV4-3 and TRBJ2-1; TRBD2 agrees at 13 bases. Looked up from germline, CDR1 is LGHNA and CDR2 is YSLEER. V lost 1 base, J lost 10 bases, and 10 bases stayed unmatched. The CDR3 is 17 amino acids. The DNA of the CDR3 is TGCGCCAGCAGCCAAGGGGAAGGGACTAGCGGGAAGGGCGAGCAGTTCTTC. Translating gives CASSQGEGTSGKGEQFF.

This rearrangement joins TRBV27 to TRBJ2-7; 7 positions agree with TRBD1. This CDR3 spans 16 amino acids. Germline values: CDR1 MNHEY, CDR2 SMNVEV (reference sequence). V gave up 5 bases and J gave up 2 bases; unmatched junction bases: 12. This CDR3 is CASSRRPRQGPYEQYF. The CDR3 bases are TGTGCCAGCAGTCGGCGGCCGAGACAGGGTCCCTACGAGCAGTACTTC.

The chain links TRBV18 to TRBJ1-1, with TRBD1 as a possible D gene (6 bases). Germline-derived CDR1 and CDR2 are KGHSH and LQKENI. The CDR3 runs to 14 residues. Trimming removed 4 bases at V and 4 bases at J, with 13 bases between. Written as DNA, the CDR3 is TGTGCCAGCTCACTTCAGGGGCAGGGCACTGAAGCTTTCTTT. Translation gives CASSLQGQGTEAFF.

V and J are TRBV19 and TRBJ1-5; TRBD1 matches 7 bases. The CDR3 is 15 residues long. Germline CDR1 is LNHDA and CDR2 is SQIVND (reference sequence). V gave up 6 bases and J gave up 0 bases; unmatched junction bases: 5. CDR3 protein: CASSQGQYSNQPQHF. DNA of the CDR3: TGTGCCAGTAGCCAGGGACAGTATAGCAATCAGCCCCAGCATTTT.

Worth noting for this clone: The junction departs from the called germline gene at one end, perhaps through a read error. V usage is TRBV29-1 and J usage is TRBJ1-4; D might be TRBD1 (6 bases). Germline CDR1 is SQVTM and CDR2 is ANQGSEA. The length of the CDR3 is 13 residues. The CDR3: CSVGGQGREKLLF. The CDR3 region has the DNA TGCAGCGTTGGGGGGCAGGGTAGGGAAAAACTGCTTTTT. Together with reference TRBV29-1 and TRBJ1-4, the CDR3 gives the full variable domain: SAVISQKPSRDICQRGTSLTIQCQVDSQVTMMFWYRQQPGQSLTLIATANQGSEATYESGFVIDKFPISRPNLTFSTLTVSNMSPEDSSIYLCSVGGQGREKLLFGSGTQLSVL.

The chain combines TRBV30 with TRBJ2-3; 13 nucleotides line up with TRBD2. V shed 2 bases and J 2 bases; nucleotides not matched to a gene: 7. CDR1 is GTSNPN, CDR2 SVGIG, per germline (reference sequence). The CDR3 has 17 amino acids. CDR3 region: CAWSSGLAGINTDTQYF. The DNA for the CDR3 is TGTGCCTGGAGTTCGGGACTAGCGGGAATAAACACAGATACGCAGTATTTT.

The CDR3 protein is CASSRDYEQYF. The CDR3 DNA reads TGTGCCAGCAGCCGAGACTACGAGCAGTACTTC. J is TRBJ2-7 and V is TRBV7-9; the D is unclear. This CDR3 contains 11 residues. Looked up from germline, CDR1 is SEHNR and CDR2 is FQNEAQ (reference sequence). The V and J ends lost 5 bases and 3 bases respectively, with 5 bases between them.

The chain has TRBV6-2 or TRBV6-3 and TRBJ2-7; 8 bases line up with TRBD2. V lost 0 bases to trimming and J lost 3 bases; unmatched junction nucleotides: 10. The germline V gene encodes CDR1 MNHEY and CDR2 SVGEGT. The CDR3 has 17 residues. CDR3 amino acids: CASSYSNGPSGFYEQYF. CDR3 bases: TGTGCCAGCAGTTACTCGAATGGTCCTAGCGGGTTCTACGAGCAGTACTTC.

This chain uses TRBV5-1 with TRBJ2-7, with TRBD2 matching over 14 bases. V lost 3 bases, J lost 3 bases, and 2 bases stayed unmatched. This CDR3 comprises 15 residues. Germline CDR1 SGHRS, CDR2 YFSETQ. DNA of the CDR3: TGCGCCAGCAGCTCGGGACTAGCGGGGGACTACGAGCAGTACTTC. Its protein product is CASSSGLAGDYEQYF.

V usage is TRBV5-1 and J usage is TRBJ2-5; possibly TRBD1 for D (6 bases). The V and J ends lost 0 bases and 3 bases respectively, with 9 bases between them. The CDR3 consists of 14 residues. Germline V CDR1 and CDR2: SGHRS, YFSETQ. The CDR3 DNA reads as TGCGCCAGCAGCTTGGTGTCAGGGGAAGAGACCCAGTACTTC. Translated: CASSLVSGEETQYF.

Only a few counts were recorded for this clone. V usage is TRBV4-3 and J usage is TRBJ2-7; 12 bases fit TRBD2. J was trimmed by 2 bases and V by 4 bases; bases with no gene match: 6. This CDR3 comprises 16 residues. In germline, CDR1 is LGHNA, CDR2 YSLEER. The CDR3 DNA reads as TGCGCCAGCAGCCCCCGACTAGCGGGAGTTCCCTACGAGCAGTACTTC. Translating gives CASSPRLAGVPYEQYF.

This rearrangement joins TRBV6-2 or TRBV6-3 to TRBJ1-2; TRBD1 aligns across 7 bases. Germline V gene lookup returns CDR1 MNHEY and CDR2 SVGEGT. This CDR3 has 13 amino acids. V shed 5 bases, J shed 5 bases, and the junction held 5 bases outside the gene matches. This chain's CDR3 is CASSRGTEYGYTF. The CDR3 nucleotides are TGTGCCAGCAGTAGAGGGACAGAATATGGCTACACCTTC.

Worth noting for this clone: A read error may explain this, as a much larger clone is one base away. This sequence joins TRBV7-6 and TRBJ2-3, with 9 bases fitting TRBD2. V shed 4 bases, J shed 1 base, and the junction held 0 bases outside the gene matches. This CDR3 comprises 14 residues. Germline CDR1 is SGHVS and CDR2 is FNYEAQ. CDR3 nucleotide sequence: TGTGCCAGCAGCTGGACTAGCGGCACAGATACGCAGTATTTT. It is translated as CASSWTSGTDTQYF.

V gene TRBV15 combines with J gene TRBJ2-7; 13 nucleotides line up with TRBD2. The germline CDR1 and CDR2 sequences are LNHNV and YYDKDF (reference sequence). V lost 3 bases, J lost 2 bases, and 1 base stayed unmatched. This CDR3 spans 15 amino acids. CDR3 DNA sequence: TGTGCCACCAGCAGTGGACTAGCGGGAGCCTACGAGCAGTACTTC. Its protein is CATSSGLAGAYEQYF.